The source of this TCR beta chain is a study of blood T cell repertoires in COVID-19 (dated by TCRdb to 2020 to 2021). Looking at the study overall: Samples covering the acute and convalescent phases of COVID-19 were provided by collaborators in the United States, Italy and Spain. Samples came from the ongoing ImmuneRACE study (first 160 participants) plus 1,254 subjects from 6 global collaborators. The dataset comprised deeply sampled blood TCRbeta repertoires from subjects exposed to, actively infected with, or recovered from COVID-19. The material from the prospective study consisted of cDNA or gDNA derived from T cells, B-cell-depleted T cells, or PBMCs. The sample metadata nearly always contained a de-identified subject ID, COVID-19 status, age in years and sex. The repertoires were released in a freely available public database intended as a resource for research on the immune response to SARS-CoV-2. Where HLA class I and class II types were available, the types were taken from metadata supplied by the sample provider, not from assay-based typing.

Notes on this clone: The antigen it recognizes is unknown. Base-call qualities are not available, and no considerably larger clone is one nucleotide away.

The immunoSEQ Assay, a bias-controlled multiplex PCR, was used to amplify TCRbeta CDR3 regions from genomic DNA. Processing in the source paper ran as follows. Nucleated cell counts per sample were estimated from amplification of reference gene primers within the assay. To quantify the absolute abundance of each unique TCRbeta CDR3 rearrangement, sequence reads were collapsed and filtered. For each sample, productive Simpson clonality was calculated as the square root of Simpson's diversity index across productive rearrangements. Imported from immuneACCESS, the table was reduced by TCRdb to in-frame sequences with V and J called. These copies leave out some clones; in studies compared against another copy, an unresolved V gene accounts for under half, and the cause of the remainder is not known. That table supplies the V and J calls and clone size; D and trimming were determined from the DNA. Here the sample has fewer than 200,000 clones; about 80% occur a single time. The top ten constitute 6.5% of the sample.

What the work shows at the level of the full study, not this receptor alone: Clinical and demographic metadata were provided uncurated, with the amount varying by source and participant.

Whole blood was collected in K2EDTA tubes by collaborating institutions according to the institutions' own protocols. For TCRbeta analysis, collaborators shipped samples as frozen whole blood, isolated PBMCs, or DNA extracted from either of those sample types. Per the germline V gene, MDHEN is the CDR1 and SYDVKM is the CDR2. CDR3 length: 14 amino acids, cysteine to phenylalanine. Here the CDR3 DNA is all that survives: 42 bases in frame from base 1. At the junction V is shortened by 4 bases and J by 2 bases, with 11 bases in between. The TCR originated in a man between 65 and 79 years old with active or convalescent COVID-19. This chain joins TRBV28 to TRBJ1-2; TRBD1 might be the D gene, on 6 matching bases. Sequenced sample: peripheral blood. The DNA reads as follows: TGTGCCAGCAGTTCCGCGACAGGAAACTATGGCTACACCTTC. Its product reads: CASSSATGNYGYTF.